This T cell receptor beta chain was sequenced for a study of blood T cell repertoires in COVID-19. This CDR3 contains 14 residues. V dropped 6 bases and J dropped 5; count of bases not matched to a gene: 3. Germline values: CDR1 MNHEY, CDR2 SMNVEV (reference sequence). Study processing details: How many nucleated cells were present was estimated from reference gene primer amplification. Clones were read by immunoSEQ multiplex PCR, and TCRdb kept only the in-frame ones, dropping some. V and J calls and clone size come straight from that table; D and trimming were deduced from the DNA. This sample has about 300,000 clones; roughly 87% occur once, and the top ten carry less than 6%.

The chain recombines TRBV27 with TRBJ1-4; TRBD1 agrees at 10 bases. The receptor comes from a woman younger than 45 who had recovered from COVID-19. Sequencing used PBMCs or T cells enriched from blood (not recorded which). The CDR3 coding sequence is TGTGCCAGCAGAGGGACAGGGGAAAATGAAAAACTGTTTTTT. This translates into CASRGTGENEKLFF.